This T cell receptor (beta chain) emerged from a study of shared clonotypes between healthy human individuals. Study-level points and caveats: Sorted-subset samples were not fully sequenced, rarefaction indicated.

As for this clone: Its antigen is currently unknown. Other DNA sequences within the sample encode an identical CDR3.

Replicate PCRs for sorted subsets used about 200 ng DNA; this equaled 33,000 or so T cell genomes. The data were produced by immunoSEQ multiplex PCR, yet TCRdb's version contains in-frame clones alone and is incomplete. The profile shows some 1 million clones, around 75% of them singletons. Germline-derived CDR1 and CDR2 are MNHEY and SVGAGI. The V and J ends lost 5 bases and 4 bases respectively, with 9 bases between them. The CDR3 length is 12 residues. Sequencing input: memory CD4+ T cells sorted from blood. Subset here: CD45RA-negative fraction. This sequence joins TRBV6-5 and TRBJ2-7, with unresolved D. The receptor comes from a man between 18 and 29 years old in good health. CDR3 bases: TGTGCCAGCAGTCCAACATCATACGAGCAGTACTTC. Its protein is CASSPTSYEQYF.